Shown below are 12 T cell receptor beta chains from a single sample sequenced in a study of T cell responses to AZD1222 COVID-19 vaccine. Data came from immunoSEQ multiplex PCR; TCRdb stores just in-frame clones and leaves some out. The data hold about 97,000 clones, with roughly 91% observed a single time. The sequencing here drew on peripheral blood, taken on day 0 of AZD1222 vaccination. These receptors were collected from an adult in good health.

CDR3 sequence: CASTPTGSYNEQFF. CDR3 DNA: TGTGCCAGCACACCCACCGGCTCCTACAATGAGCAGTTCTTC. This chain links TRBV6-5 with TRBJ2-1; D unclear. The CDR3 has 14 amino acids. Germline V lookup: CDR1 MNHEY, CDR2 SVGAGI. V lost 7 bases and J 0 bases, leaving 10 bases between the germline ends.

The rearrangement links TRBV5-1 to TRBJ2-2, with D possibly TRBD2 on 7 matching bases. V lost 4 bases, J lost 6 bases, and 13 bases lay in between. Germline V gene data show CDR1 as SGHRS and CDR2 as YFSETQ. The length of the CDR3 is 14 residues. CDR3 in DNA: TGCGCCAGCAGCGAAGGGGGAGGGCCCGGGGAGCTGTTTTTT. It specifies CASSEGGGPGELFF.

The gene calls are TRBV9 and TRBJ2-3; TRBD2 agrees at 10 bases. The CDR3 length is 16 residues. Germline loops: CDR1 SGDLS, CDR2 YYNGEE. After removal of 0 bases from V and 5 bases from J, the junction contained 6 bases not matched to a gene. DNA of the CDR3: TGTGCCAGCAGCGTAGCATCAGCGGGGGGGCGAGATACGCAGTATTTT. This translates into CASSVASAGGRDTQYF.

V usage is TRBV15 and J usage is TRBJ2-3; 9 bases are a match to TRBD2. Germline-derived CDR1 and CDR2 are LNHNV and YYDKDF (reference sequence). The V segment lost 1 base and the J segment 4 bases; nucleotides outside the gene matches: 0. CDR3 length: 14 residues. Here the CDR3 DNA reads TGTGCCACCAGCAGAGGACTAGCGGCAGATACGCAGTATTTT. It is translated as CATSRGLAADTQYF.

The CDR3 protein is CASSVDRGSYNEQFF. Written as DNA, the CDR3 is TGTGCCAGCAGCGTAGACAGGGGTTCCTACAATGAGCAGTTCTTC. The gene calls are TRBV9 and TRBJ2-1, with 7 nucleotides matching TRBD1. Trimming took 0 bases from V and 1 from J; bases not matched to a gene: 1. Germline-derived CDR1 and CDR2 are SGDLS and YYNGEE. The CDR3 sequence is 15 residues long. Complete variable domain (other parts from reference TRBV9 and TRBJ2-1): DSGVTQTPKHLITATGQRVTLRCSPRSGDLSVYWYQQSLDQGLQFLIQYYNGEERAKGNILERFSAQQFPDLHSELNLSSLELGDSALYFCASSVDRGSYNEQFFGPGTRLTVL.

CDR3 coding DNA: TGTGCCAGCAGCGGACGGACAGGGGGAGTTACTGAAGCTTTCTTT. Translated, it gives CASSGRTGGVTEAFF. The gene calls are TRBV3-1 (or the pseudogene TRBV3-2) and TRBJ1-1; 10 bases fit TRBD1. Germline V gene sequence: CDR1 LGHDT, CDR2 YNNKEL (reference sequence). The CDR3 loop spans 15 amino acids. V lost 5 bases to trimming and J lost 5 bases; unmatched junction nucleotides: 8.

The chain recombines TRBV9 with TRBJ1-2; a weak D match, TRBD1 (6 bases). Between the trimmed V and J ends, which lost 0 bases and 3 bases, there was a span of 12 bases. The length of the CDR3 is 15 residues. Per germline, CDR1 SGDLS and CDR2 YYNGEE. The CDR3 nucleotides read TGTGCCAGCAGCGTAGACCCGACAGGCGACTATGGCTACACCTTC. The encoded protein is CASSVDPTGDYGYTF.

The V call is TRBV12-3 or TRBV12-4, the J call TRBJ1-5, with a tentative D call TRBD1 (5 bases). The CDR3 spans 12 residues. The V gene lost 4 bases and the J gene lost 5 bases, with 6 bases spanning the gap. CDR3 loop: CASSWGDQPQHF. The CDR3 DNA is TGTGCCAGCAGTTGGGGGGATCAGCCCCAGCATTTT.

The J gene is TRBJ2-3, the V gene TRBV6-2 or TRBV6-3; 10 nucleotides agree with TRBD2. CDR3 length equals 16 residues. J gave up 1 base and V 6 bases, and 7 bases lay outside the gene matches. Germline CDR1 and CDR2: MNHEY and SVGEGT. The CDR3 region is CASSSASGSRTDTQYF. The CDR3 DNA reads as TGTGCCAGCAGCTCCGCTAGCGGGAGCCGCACAGATACGCAGTATTTT.

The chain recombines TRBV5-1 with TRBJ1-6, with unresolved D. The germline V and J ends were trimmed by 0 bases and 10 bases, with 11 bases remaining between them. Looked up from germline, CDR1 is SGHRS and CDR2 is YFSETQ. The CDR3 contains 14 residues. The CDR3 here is CASSLVEGKSPLHF. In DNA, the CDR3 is TGCGCCAGCAGCTTGGTGGAGGGCAAGTCACCCCTCCACTTT.

The CDR3 nucleotides are TGTGCCAGCAGTTTATCTGTCCACGAGCAGTACTTC. The encoded protein is CASSLSVHEQYF. The rearrangement links TRBV28 to TRBJ2-7; no clear D. The CDR3 has 12 residues. Germline assignment: CDR1 MDHEN and CDR2 SYDVKM. Trimming left V 1 base short and J 5 bases short, with 6 bases between.

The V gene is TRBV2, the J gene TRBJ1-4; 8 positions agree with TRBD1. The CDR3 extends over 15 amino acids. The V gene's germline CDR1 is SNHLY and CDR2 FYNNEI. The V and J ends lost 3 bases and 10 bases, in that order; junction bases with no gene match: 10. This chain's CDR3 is CASSDLNVRGRKLFF. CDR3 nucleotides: TGTGCCAGCAGTGACCTTAATGTCAGGGGGCGAAAACTGTTTTTT.